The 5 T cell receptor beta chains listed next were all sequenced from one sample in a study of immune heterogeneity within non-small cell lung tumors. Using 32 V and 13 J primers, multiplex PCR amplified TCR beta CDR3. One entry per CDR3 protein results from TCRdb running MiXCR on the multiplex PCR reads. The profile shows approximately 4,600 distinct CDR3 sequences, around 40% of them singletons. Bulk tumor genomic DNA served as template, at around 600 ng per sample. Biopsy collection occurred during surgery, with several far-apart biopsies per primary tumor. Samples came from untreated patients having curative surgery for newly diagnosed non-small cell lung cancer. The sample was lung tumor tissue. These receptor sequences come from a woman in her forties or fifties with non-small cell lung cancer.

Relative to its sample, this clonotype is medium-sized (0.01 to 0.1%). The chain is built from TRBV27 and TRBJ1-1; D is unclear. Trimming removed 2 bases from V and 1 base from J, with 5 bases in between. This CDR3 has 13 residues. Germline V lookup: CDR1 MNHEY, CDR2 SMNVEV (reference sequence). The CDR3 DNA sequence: TGTGCCAGCAGTTTACAGGAGAACACTGAAGCTTTCTTT. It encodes CASSLQENTEAFF.

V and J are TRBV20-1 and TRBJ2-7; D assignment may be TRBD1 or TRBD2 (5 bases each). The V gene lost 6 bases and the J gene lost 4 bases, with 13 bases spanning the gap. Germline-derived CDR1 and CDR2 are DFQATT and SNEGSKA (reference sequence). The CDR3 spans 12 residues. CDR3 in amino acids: CSAISGPYEQYF. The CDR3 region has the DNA TGCAGTGCCATATCGGGACCTTACGAGCAGTACTTC.

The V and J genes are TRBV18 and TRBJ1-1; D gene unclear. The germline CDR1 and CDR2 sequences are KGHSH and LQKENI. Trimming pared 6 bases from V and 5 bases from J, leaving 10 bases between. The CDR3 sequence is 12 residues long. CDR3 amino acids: CASSLDPTEAFF. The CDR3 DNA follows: TGTGCCAGCTCTCTGGATCCAACTGAAGCTTTCTTT.

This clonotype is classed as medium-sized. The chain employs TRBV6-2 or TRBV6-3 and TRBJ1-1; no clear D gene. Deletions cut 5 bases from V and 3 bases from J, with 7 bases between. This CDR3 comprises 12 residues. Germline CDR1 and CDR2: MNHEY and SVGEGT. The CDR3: CASSHQYTEAFF. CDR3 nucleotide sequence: TGTGCCAGCAGTCACCAATACACTGAAGCTTTCTTT.

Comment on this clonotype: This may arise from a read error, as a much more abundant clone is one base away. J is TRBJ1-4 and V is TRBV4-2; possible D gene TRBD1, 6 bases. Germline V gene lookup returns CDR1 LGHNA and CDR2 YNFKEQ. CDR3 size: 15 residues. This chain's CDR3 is CVSSPTDRNNEKLFF. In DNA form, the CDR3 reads TGTGTCAGCAGCCCGACGGACAGAAATAATGAAAAACTGTTTTTT.